The T cell receptor beta chain described here comes from a study of human T cells and chemical hapten exposure. Study conclusions and caveats: More PT1 expanded TCRs went with higher patch test scores.

TCRdb itself ran the RACE reads through MiXCR, one entry per CDR3 protein. Of approximately 350,000 distinct CDR3 sequences listed, about 7% are singletons. Losses at the gene ends were 4 bases for V and 4 bases for J; bases not matched to a gene: 6. Germline values: CDR1 SGHRS, CDR2 YFSETQ. The CDR3 loop spans 15 amino acids. Sample time point: patch test 1, 2 weeks after DPC sensitization. Treatment reported: therapeutic diphenylcyclopropenone sensitization with weekly scalp DPC. This clonotype was recorded many times. No antigen is known for it. This chain links TRBV5-1 with TRBJ2-5, with TRBD2 identical over 11 bases. This specimen was whole blood, taken in connection with sensitization to the hapten diphenylcyclopropenone (DPC). This receptor was obtained from a young woman with alopecia areata. Some clones in this sample may be carry-over from other donors' samples. CDR3 bases: TGCGCCAGCAGCCCTCCCGGGACTAGCGGAGAGACCCAGTACTTC. Encoded protein: CASSPPGTSGETQYF.